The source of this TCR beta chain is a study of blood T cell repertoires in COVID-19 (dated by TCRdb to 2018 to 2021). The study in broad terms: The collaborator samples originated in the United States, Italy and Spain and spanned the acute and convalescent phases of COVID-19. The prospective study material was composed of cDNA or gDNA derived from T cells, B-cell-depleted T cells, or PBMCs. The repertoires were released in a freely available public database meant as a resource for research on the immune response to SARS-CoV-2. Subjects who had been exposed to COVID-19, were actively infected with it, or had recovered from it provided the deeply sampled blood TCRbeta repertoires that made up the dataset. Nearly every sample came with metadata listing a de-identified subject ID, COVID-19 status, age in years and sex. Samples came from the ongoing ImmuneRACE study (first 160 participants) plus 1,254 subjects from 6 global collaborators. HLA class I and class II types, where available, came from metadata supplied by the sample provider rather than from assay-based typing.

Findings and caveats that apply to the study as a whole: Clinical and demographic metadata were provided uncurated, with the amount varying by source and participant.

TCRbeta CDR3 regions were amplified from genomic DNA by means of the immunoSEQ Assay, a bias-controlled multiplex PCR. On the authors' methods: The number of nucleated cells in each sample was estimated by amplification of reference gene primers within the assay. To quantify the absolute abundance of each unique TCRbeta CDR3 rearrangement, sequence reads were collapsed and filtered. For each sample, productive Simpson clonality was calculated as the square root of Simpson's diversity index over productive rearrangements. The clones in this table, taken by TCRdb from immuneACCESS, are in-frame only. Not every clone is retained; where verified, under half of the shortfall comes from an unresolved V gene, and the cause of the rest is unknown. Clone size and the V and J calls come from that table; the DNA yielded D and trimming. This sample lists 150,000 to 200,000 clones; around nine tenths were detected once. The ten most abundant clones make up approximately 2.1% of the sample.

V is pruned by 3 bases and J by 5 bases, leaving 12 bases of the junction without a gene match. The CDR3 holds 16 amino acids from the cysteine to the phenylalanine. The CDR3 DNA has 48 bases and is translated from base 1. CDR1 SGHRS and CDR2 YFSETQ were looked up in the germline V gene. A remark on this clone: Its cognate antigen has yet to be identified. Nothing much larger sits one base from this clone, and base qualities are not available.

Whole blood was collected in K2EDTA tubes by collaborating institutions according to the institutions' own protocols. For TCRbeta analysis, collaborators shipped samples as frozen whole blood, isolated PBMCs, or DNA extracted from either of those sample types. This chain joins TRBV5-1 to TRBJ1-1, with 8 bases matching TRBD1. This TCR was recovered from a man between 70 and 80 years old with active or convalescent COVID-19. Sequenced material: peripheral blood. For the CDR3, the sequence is CASSSSPTGGFTEAFF. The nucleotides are TGCGCCAGCAGCTCATCTCCCACAGGGGGTTTTACTGAAGCTTTCTTT.